Presented here are 12 T cell receptor beta chains from one specimen sequenced in a study of cytomegalovirus exposure and HLA in healthy donors. Vbeta (60) and Jbeta (13) primers were used in the PCR. The data were produced by immunoSEQ multiplex PCR, yet TCRdb's version contains in-frame clones alone and is incomplete. The table lists under 200,000 clones, almost 85% of them singletons. The sequenced sample was PBMCs. The receptor source for this set is a woman aged 50 to 60 in good health and CMV-seronegative.

This chain links TRBV19 with TRBJ2-3; the match to TRBD2 covers 8 bases. Germline V gene data show CDR1 as LNHDA and CDR2 as SQIVND (reference sequence). J lost 6 bases, V lost 1 base, and 9 bases had no gene match. The CDR3 is 16 amino acids. CDR3 loop: CASSIVPSGPEDTQYF. DNA for the CDR3: TGTGCCAGTAGTATAGTTCCTAGCGGGCCCGAGGATACGCAGTATTTT.

The chain uses TRBV29-1 and TRBJ1-2, with 11 bases identical to TRBD1. Germline V gives CDR1 SQVTM, CDR2 ANQGSEA. The length of the CDR3 is 14 residues. The V segment lost 3 bases and the J segment 6 bases; nucleotides outside the gene matches: 6. In nucleotides, the CDR3 is TGCAGCGTTGAGGCGGACAGGGGGCGTAATGGCTACACCTTC. This translates into CSVEADRGRNGYTF.

The CDR3 sequence: CASSPGLGTPGANVLTF. The CDR3 DNA reads as TGTGCCAGCAGCCCTGGACTAGGGACTCCGGGGGCCAACGTCCTGACTTTC. This chain uses TRBV14 with TRBJ2-6, with 7 bases that match TRBD2. Germline loops: CDR1 SGHDN, CDR2 FVKESK. Germline trimming cut 4 bases from V and 4 bases from J; bases unmatched to any gene: 10. This CDR3 has 17 residues. The entire variable domain, with the rest obtained from reference TRBV14 and TRBJ2-6, is as follows: EAGVTQFPSHSVIEKGQTVTLRCDPISGHDNLYWYRRVMGKEIKFLLHFVKESKQDESGMPNNRFLAERTGGTYSTLKVQPAELEDSGVYFCASSPGLGTPGANVLTFGAGSRLTVL.

This clone was picked up a small number of times. This rearrangement joins TRBV6-1 to TRBJ2-2; D may be TRBD1 (6 bases). This CDR3 spans 14 amino acids. From germline, CDR1 is MNHNS and CDR2 SASEGT. The germline V and J ends were trimmed by 5 bases and 5 bases, with 12 bases remaining between them. CDR3 sequence reads: CASSSKGGTGELFF. The CDR3 DNA sequence: TGTGCCAGCAGTAGTAAAGGGGGAACCGGGGAGCTGTTTTTT.

J is TRBJ2-5 and V is TRBV4-3; TRBD2 agrees at 8 bases. The germline CDR1 and CDR2 sequences are LGHNA and YSLEER. The CDR3 has 15 amino acids. Trimming at V came to 0 bases and at J to 5 bases, leaving 5 bases not matched to a gene. This CDR3 reads CASSQDGRGEETQYF. In nucleotides, the CDR3 is TGCGCCAGCAGCCAAGATGGGCGGGGGGAGGAGACCCAGTACTTC.

CDR3 loop: CASSLASYTDTQYF. CDR3 nucleotides: TGCGCCAGCAGCTTGGCCAGTTACACAGATACGCAGTATTTT. The genes are TRBV5-1 and TRBJ2-3, with no clear D. The V end was cut by 0 bases, the J end by 2 bases, with 7 bases between. The CDR3 runs to 14 residues. Looked up from germline, CDR1 is SGHRS and CDR2 is YFSETQ.

V and J are TRBV11-2 and TRBJ2-1, with 10 nucleotides matching TRBD1. Trimming at V came to 1 base and at J to 5 bases, leaving 8 bases not matched to a gene. The CDR3 is 17 amino acids. Germline loops: CDR1 SGHAT, CDR2 FQNNGV. The CDR3 reads CASSLGTWDRGNNEQFF. As DNA, the CDR3 is TGTGCCAGCAGCTTAGGTACGTGGGACAGGGGCAACAATGAGCAGTTCTTC.

This chain links TRBV28 with TRBJ2-3, with 12 bases aligning to TRBD2. CDR1 is MDHEN and CDR2 is SYDVKM in the germline V gene. Trimming removed 4 bases from V and 0 bases from J; junction bases left unmatched: 5. This CDR3 is built from 17 residues. The CDR3 sequence: CASSSPGLAGSTDTQYF. CDR3 bases: TGTGCCAGCAGTTCACCAGGACTAGCGGGGAGCACAGATACGCAGTATTTT. Filled out from reference TRBV28 and TRBJ2-3, the complete variable domain reads DVKVTQSSRYLVKRTGEKVFLECVQDMDHENMFWYRQDPGLGLRLIYFSYDVKMKEKGDIPEGYSVSREKKERFSLILESASTNQTSMYLCASSSPGLAGSTDTQYFGPGTRLTVL.

This sequence joins TRBV4-1 and TRBJ2-5, with 8 positions matching TRBD2. J lost 4 bases, V lost 1 base, and 8 bases had no gene match. CDR1 is MGHRA and CDR2 is YSYEKL in the germline V gene. This CDR3 is built from 16 residues. CDR3 protein: CASSQGGLAGIETQYF. In DNA, the CDR3 is TGCGCCAGCAGCCAAGGCGGGCTAGCGGGTATAGAGACCCAGTACTTC.

The V call is TRBV28, the J call TRBJ2-7; 10 positions agree with TRBD2. The CDR3 has 17 amino acids. J lost 0 bases, V lost 6 bases, and 11 bases had no gene match. Germline assignment: CDR1 MDHEN and CDR2 SYDVKM. CDR3 nucleotide sequence: TGTGCCAGCAGCCTCCCCGAACTAGCGGGACACTCCTACGAGCAGTACTTC. Its translation is CASSLPELAGHSYEQYF.

The V call is TRBV30, the J call TRBJ1-2; 7 nucleotides line up with TRBD1. Germline V gene sequence: CDR1 GTSNPN, CDR2 SVGIG (reference sequence). V lost 2 bases, J lost 4 bases, and 4 bases stayed unmatched. CDR3 length equals 13 residues. The CDR3 protein is CAWSRQGGYGYTF. DNA for the CDR3: TGTGCCTGGAGTCGACAGGGCGGCTATGGCTACACCTTC. Supplemented by reference TRBV30 and TRBJ1-2, the full variable domain reads SQTIHQWPATLVQPVGSPLSLECTVEGTSNPNLYWYRQAAGRGLQLLFYSVGIGQISSEVPQNLSASRPQDRQFILSSKKLLLSDSGFYLCAWSRQGGYGYTFGSGTRLTVV.

The J gene is TRBJ2-7, the V gene TRBV30, with a possible D match to TRBD1 (5 bases). Trimming cost V 0 bases and J 6 bases, with 9 bases left between them. Germline V gives CDR1 GTSNPN, CDR2 SVGIG (reference sequence). This CDR3 has 12 residues. In nucleotides, the CDR3 is TGTGCCTGGAGTGTAGGCAGGGTCGAGCAGTACTTC. Amino acids: CAWSVGRVEQYF.